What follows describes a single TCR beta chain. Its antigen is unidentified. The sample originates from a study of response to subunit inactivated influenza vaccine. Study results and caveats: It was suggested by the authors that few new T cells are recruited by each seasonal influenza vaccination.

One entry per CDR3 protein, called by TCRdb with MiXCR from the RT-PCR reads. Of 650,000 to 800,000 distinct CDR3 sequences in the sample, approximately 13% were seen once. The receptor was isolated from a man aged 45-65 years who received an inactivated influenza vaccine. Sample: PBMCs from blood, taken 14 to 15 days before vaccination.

CDR3 region: CSGSGLGGELFF. CDR3 in DNA: TGCAGCGGCTCAGGGTTAGGCGGGGAGCTGTTTTTT. The chain combines TRBV29-1 with TRBJ2-2; the D gene is possibly TRBD1 (5 bases). The CDR3 is made up of 12 amino acids. Trimming removed 7 bases from V and 7 bases from J, with 13 bases in between. Germline-derived CDR1 and CDR2 are SQVTM and ANQGSEA.